These 5 T cell receptor beta chains share one sample of origin, sequenced in a study of CD8 T cells in seronegative destructive rheumatoid arthritis. Clones were sequenced by immunoSEQ multiplex PCR, and TCRdb holds only the in-frame ones, with some missing. The sample shows several thousand clones, just over 70% of them seen only once. Sequenced input: CD8+ T cells from blood. These receptors came from a woman in her fifties or sixties with seronegative destructive rheumatoid arthritis.

The CDR3 bases are TGTGCCAGCAAAATCGGACAGGGGGTTTCCTACGAGCAGTACTTC. Translated: CASKIGQGVSYEQYF. The chain links TRBV6-5 to TRBJ2-5, with 10 bases that match TRBD1. The tail of the sequence fits TRBJ2-7 better, so the J call may be wrong. Looked up from germline, CDR1 is MNHEY and CDR2 is SVGAGI. The CDR3 covers 15 residues.

V usage is TRBV7-8 and J usage is TRBJ1-2; 10 positions match TRBD1. Germline assignment: CDR1 SGHVS and CDR2 FQNEAQ. The CDR3 runs to 18 residues. The V segment lost 5 bases and the J segment 0 bases; nucleotides outside the gene matches: 12. For the CDR3, the DNA is TGTGCCAGCAGCACTCCGGGACAGGGGCCTAAAACTAACTATGGCTACACCTTC. It yields the protein CASSTPGQGPKTNYGYTF.

This chain joins TRBV4-1 and TRBJ2-1; D gene ambiguous. The V end was cut by 0 bases, the J end by 4 bases, with 7 bases between. Per the germline V gene, CDR1 is MGHRA and CDR2 is YSYEKL. The CDR3 sequence is 14 residues long. The CDR3 nucleotides are TGCGCCAGCAGCCAAGACGCTAGATACAATGAGCAGTTCTTC. Translating it yields CASSQDARYNEQFF.

The chain uses TRBV6-1 and TRBJ1-3, with a tentative D call TRBD1 (6 bases). CDR3 length equals 18 residues. The germline V gene has CDR1 MNHNS and CDR2 SASEGT. Trimming stripped 2 bases from V and 1 base from J, with 18 bases between. In DNA form, the CDR3 reads TGTGCCAGCAGTGAATTGGGGGCCCAGGGAAGGTCTGGAAACACCATATATTTT. Protein sequence: CASSELGAQGRSGNTIYF.

This clone has more than one count but fewer than ten. The chain couples TRBV30 to TRBJ1-2; 7 bases agree with TRBD1. The germline V gene encodes CDR1 GTSNPN and CDR2 SVGIG (reference sequence). The CDR3 runs 13 residues. V lost 3 bases to trimming and J lost 8 bases; unmatched junction nucleotides: 9. This chain's CDR3 is CAWRMGQPGGYTF. The CDR3 nucleotides read TGTGCCTGGAGGATGGGACAGCCGGGCGGCTACACCTTC.